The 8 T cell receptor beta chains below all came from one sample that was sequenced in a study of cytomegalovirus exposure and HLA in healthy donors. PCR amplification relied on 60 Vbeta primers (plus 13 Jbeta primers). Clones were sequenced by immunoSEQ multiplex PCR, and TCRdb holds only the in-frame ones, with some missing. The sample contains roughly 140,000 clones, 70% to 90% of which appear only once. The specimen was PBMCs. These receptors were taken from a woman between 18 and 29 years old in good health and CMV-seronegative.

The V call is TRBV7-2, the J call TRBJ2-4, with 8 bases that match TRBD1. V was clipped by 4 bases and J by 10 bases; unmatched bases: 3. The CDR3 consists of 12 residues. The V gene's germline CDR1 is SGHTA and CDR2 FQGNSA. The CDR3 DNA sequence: TGTGCCAGCAGCTCAACAGGGGGGATTCAGTACTTC. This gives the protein CASSSTGGIQYF.

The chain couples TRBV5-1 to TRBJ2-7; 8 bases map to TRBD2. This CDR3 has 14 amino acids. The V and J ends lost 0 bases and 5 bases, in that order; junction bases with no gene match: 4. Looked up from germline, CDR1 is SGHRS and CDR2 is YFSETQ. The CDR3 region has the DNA TGCGCCAGCAGCTTGGGCCGGGAGGGTGACGAGCAGTACTTC. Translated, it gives CASSLGREGDEQYF.

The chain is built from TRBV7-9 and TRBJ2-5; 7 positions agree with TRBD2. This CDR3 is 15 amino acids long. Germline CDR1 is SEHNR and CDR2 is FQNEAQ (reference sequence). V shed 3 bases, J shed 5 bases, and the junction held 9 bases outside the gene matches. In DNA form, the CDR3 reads TGTGCCAGCAGCTTCCTGACGGGGGGAGGGGAGACCCAGTACTTC. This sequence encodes CASSFLTGGGETQYF.

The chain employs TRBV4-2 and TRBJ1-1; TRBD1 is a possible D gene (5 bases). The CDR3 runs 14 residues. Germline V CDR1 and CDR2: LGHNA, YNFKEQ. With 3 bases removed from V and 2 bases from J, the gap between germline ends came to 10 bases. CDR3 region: CASSQGEVNTEAFF. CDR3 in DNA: TGTGCCAGCAGCCAGGGGGAGGTAAACACTGAAGCTTTCTTT.

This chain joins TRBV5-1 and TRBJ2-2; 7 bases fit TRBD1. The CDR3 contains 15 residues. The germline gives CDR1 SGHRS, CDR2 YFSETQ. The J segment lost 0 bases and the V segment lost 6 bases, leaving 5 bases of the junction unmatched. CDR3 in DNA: TGCGCCAGCACCAGGACAGGCGCGAACACCGGGGAGCTGTTTTTT. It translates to CASTRTGANTGELFF.

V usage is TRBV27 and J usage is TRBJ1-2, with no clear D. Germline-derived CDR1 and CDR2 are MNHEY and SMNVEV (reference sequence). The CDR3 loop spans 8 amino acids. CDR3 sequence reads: CVQRGYTF. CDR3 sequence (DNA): TGTGTCCAGCGAGGCTACACCTTC.

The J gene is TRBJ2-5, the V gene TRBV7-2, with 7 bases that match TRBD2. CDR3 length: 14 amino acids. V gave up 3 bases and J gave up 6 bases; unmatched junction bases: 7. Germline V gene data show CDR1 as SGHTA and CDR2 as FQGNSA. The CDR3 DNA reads TGTGCCAGCAGCTTTGGCGGGAGAACGCAGACCCAGTACTTC. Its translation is CASSFGGRTQTQYF.

The CDR3, as DNA: TGTGCCAGCAGGGCCTACAGGGATAGCAATCAGCCCCAGCATTTT. It encodes CASRAYRDSNQPQHF. This rearrangement joins TRBV2 to TRBJ1-5, with D tentatively TRBD1 (6 bases). The CDR3 consists of 15 residues. Between the trimmed V and J ends, which lost 6 bases and 0 bases, there was a span of 12 bases. Per the germline V gene, CDR1 is SNHLY and CDR2 is FYNNEI.